These T cell receptor beta chains were read from a single sample in a study of PD-1 blockade in mismatch repair-deficient tumors. Measured with immunoSEQ multiplex PCR; TCRdb has only the in-frame clones, and not every one. The table records some 84,000 clones, over 75% of them present only once. The source was peripheral blood, collected 12 weeks after starting pembrolizumab. These receptors came from an adult with mismatch repair-deficient cancer. CDR3s include the opening cysteine and the closing phenylalanine or tryptophan. Fields, in order: V gene, J gene, clone size, CDR3 protein. The size of a clone is reported for some rows only, either as once, few or many, or as a class for expanded clones.

V: TRBV11-2; J: TRBJ1-1; size: .; CDR3: CASSPGSSEAFF
V: TRBV18; J: TRBJ1-1; size: many; CDR3: CASADRDGNTEAFF
V: TRBV5-3; J: TRBJ2-5; size: .; CDR3: CARSLARTARETQYF
V: TRBV7-9; J: TRBJ1-1; size: .; CDR3: CASSREGQGNTEAFF
V: TRBV11-1; J: TRBJ2-3; size: once; CDR3: CASSLGITDTQYF
V: TRBV7-6; J: TRBJ1-1; size: few; CDR3: CASSLAGIQGRGTEAFF
V: TRBV19; J: TRBJ2-3; size: .; CDR3: CASSPSKREAGQSTDTQYF
V: TRBV5-1; J: TRBJ2-1; size: .; CDR3: CASSLSYNEQFF
V: TRBV19; J: TRBJ2-2; size: once; CDR3: CASRDSTGELFF
V: TRBV12-5; J: TRBJ2-2; size: once; CDR3: CASGLYRGGLNTGELFF
V: TRBV6-6; J: TRBJ1-1; size: .; CDR3: CATTDRVEGKNTEAFF
V: TRBV30; J: TRBJ2-7; size: few; CDR3: CAWSKGLADPYEQYF
V: TRBV7-9; J: TRBJ1-4; size: once; CDR3: CASSLDREREKLFF
V: TRBV9; J: TRBJ2-6; size: .; CDR3: CASSRDRGSGANVLTF
V: TRBV19; J: TRBJ1-2; size: few; CDR3: CASSIGLGQGGGYTF
V: TRBV6-5; J: TRBJ2-1; size: .; CDR3: CASSGTGFNEQFF
V: TRBV5-1; J: TRBJ2-2; size: .; CDR3: CASSFQDRGVGELFF
V: TRBV18; J: TRBJ2-1; size: .; CDR3: CASSPPEDFYNEQFF
V: TRBV19; J: TRBJ2-3; size: .; CDR3: CASRKREPGATDTQYF
V: TRBV7-9; J: TRBJ2-1; size: once; CDR3: CASSSTGDVNNEQFF
V: TRBV7-2; J: TRBJ2-1; size: .; CDR3: CASSFRLRGFTGYNEQFF
V: TRBV19; J: TRBJ2-2; size: .; CDR3: CASRKGTGNTGELFF
V: TRBV6-5; J: TRBJ2-1; size: .; CDR3: CASSYGNEQFF
V: TRBV30; J: TRBJ2-7; size: .; CDR3: CAWSWGLAGENEQYF
V: TRBV5-1; J: TRBJ1-3; size: .; CDR3: CASSLSGAYGNTIYF